The 4 T cell receptor beta chains reported below all come from one sample, sequenced in a study of T cell changes during pregnancy in multiple sclerosis. The repertoire was sequenced with immunoSEQ multiplex PCR; TCRdb's copy has only in-frame clones and lacks some. The data show about 68,000 clones, roughly 89% seen once. The sequenced sample was peripheral blood, obtained in the second trimester of pregnancy. These receptors came from a female donor with multiple sclerosis, enrolled in a pregnancy study.

The chain joins TRBV5-4 to TRBJ1-5; D is perhaps TRBD1 (5 bases). V was trimmed by 1 base and J by 3 bases, leaving 11 bases between them. CDR3 length: 15 residues. Germline V gene data show CDR1 as SGHNT and CDR2 as YYREEE (reference sequence). DNA of the CDR3: TGTGCCAGCAGCTTGCAAGGGGTCTCCAATCAGCCCCAGCATTTT. Protein: CASSLQGVSNQPQHF.

The chain combines TRBV21-1 with TRBJ1-5; no check of the table's D call, TRBD1, against the DNA was made. TRBV21-1 is assigned pseudogene status. The CDR3 totals 13 residues. DNA of the CDR3: TGTGCCAGCAGTGTGGGGGCCAATCAGCCCCAGCATTTT. It translates to CASSVGANQPQHF.

The CDR3, as DNA: TGCGCCAGCAGTGAGTCAGGGACAGAAAAAGATACGCAGTATTTT. Its translation: CASSESGTEKDTQYF. The chain joins TRBV10-1 to TRBJ2-3; 7 positions agree with TRBD1. The germline V gene has CDR1 WNHNN and CDR2 SYGVQD (reference sequence). After removal of 0 bases from V and 5 bases from J, the junction contained 5 bases not matched to a gene. The length of the CDR3 is 15 residues.

The gene calls are TRBV11-2 and TRBJ2-2; 9 bases are shared with TRBD2. Per the germline V gene, CDR1 is SGHAT and CDR2 is FQNNGV. Trimming at V came to 3 bases and at J to 4 bases, leaving 0 bases not matched to a gene. The CDR3 is 14 residues long. CDR3 sequence: CASSLTSGTGELFF. The CDR3 DNA follows: TGTGCCAGCAGCTTGACTAGCGGCACCGGGGAGCTGTTTTTT. The full variable domain, its missing parts supplied by reference TRBV11-2 and TRBJ2-2, is EAGVAQSPRYKIIEKRQSVAFWCNPISGHATLYWYQQILGQGPKLLIQFQNNGVVDDSQLPKDRFSAERLKGVDSTLKIQPAKLEDSAVYLCASSLTSGTGELFFGEGSRLTVL.